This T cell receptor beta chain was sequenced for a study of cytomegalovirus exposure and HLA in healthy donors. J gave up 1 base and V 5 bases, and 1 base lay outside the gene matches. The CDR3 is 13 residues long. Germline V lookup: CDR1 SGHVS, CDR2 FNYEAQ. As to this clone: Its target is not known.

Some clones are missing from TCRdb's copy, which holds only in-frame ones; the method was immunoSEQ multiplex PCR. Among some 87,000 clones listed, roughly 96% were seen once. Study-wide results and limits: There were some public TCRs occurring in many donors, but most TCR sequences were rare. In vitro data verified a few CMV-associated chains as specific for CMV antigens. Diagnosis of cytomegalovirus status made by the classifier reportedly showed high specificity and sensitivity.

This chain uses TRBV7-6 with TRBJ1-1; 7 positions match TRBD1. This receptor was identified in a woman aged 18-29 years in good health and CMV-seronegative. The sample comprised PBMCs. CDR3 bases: TGTGCCAGCAGCGACAGGGCGAACACTGAAGCTTTCTTT. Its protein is CASSDRANTEAFF.